This TCR beta chain was documented in a study of blood T cell repertoires in COVID-19 (dated by TCRdb to between 2020 and 2021). Context from the whole study: Collaborator samples came from the United States, Italy and Spain and covered acute and convalescent phases of COVID-19. The repertoires were released in a freely available public database meant as a resource for research on the immune response to SARS-CoV-2. The prospective study material was composed of cDNA or gDNA derived from T cells, B-cell-depleted T cells, or PBMCs. Sample metadata almost always included a de-identified subject ID, COVID-19 status, age in years and sex. Subjects who had been exposed to COVID-19, were actively infected with it, or had recovered from it provided the deeply sampled blood TCRbeta repertoires that made up the dataset. Where available, HLA class I and class II types were taken from metadata supplied by the sample provider and were not determined by assay-based typing. Samples came from the ongoing ImmuneRACE study (first 160 participants) plus 1,254 subjects from 6 global collaborators.

Concerning this clone: Its antigen remains unidentified. No per-base quality is available; no much larger clone lies one base away.

At one collaborating source in Seattle, patients were enrolled during active infection and were followed longitudinally through the course of disease. Each collaborating institution followed its own protocols to collect whole blood in K2EDTA tubes. For TCRbeta analysis, collaborators shipped samples as frozen whole blood, isolated PBMCs, or DNA extracted from either of those sample types. The cysteine opens and the phenylalanine closes a CDR3 of 13 amino acids. Only the CDR3 DNA is retained, 39 bases long and in frame from the first base. Relative to germline, V is 0 bases shorter and J is 4 bases shorter, with 7 bases between their ends. The germline V gene encodes CDR1 MNHEY and CDR2 SMNVEV (reference sequence). The immunoSEQ Assay, a bias-controlled multiplex PCR, was used to amplify TCRbeta CDR3 regions from genomic DNA. Per the original workflow: Nucleated cell counts per sample were estimated from amplification of reference gene primers within the assay. To quantify the absolute abundance of each unique TCRbeta CDR3 rearrangement, sequence reads were collapsed and filtered. Productive Simpson clonality was computed per sample as the square root of Simpson's diversity index over productive rearrangements. TCRdb limited this immuneACCESS table to in-frame rearrangements with V and J called. A share of clones is missing; checked studies link under half to unresolved V genes, and the rest is unexplained. The V and J calls and the clone size are those of that table, but D and trimming were determined from the DNA. The sample table shows about 500,000 clones, and approximately 88% are seen once. The leading ten clones occupy 7.8% of the sample.

What the work shows at the level of the full study, not this receptor alone: Clinical and demographic metadata were provided uncurated, with the amount varying by source and participant.

The sample taken for sequencing was peripheral blood. The rearrangement joined TRBV27 to TRBJ2-7, with a weak D call of TRBD1 (5 bases match). This receptor was identified in a woman aged 45-59 years with COVID-19, enrolled during active disease. The DNA sequence is TGTGCCAGCAGTTTATCCGGACATTACGAGCAGTACTTC. This encodes CASSLSGHYEQYF.